This is a list of T cell receptor beta chains from one sample in a study of a mutant IDH1 vaccine in newly diagnosed glioma. No antigen has been assigned to these receptors. Here immunoSEQ multiplex PCR was the method, and the copy in TCRdb shows in-frame clones only, minus some. Of over 60,000 clones detected, about nine tenths appear once; the ten largest clones hold around 2%. The source was PBMCs, collected from a glioma patient whose treatment included an IDH1 peptide vaccine. These receptors originate from a middle-aged man with glioma. CDR3s include the opening cysteine and the closing phenylalanine or tryptophan. The D gene is left open where the match is weak. Only some rows state a clone size, as once, few, many or a class for expanded clones.

d_call,clone_size,j_call,v_call,cdr3_nt,cdr3_aa
NA,NA,TRBJ1-1,TRBV28,TGTGCCAGCAGTTCTCAAACAGGGCAAGCTTTCTTT,CASSSQTGQAFF
TRBD1,NA,TRBJ2-3,TRBV5-6,TGTGCCAGCAGCTTTTTACAGGGGGCCGTCACAGATACGCAGTATTTT,CASSFLQGAVTDTQYF
NA,NA,TRBJ2-2,TRBV5-1,TGCGCCAGCAGCTTGTTGGGGGGAGTCACCGGGGAGCTGTTTTTT,CASSLLGGVTGELFF
TRBD1,NA,TRBJ2-7,TRBV7-9,TGTGCCAGCAGTTCCGAGAGGGGGCTAGCCGAGCAGTACTTC,CASSSERGLAEQYF
NA,NA,TRBJ1-6,TRBV5-6,TGTGCCAGCAGCTTGGTGCAGGCTCTTGGGAGCTCCTATAATTCACCCCTCCACTTT,CASSLVQALGSSYNSPLHF
NA,NA,TRBJ1-2,TRBV2,TGTGCCAGCAGTGTTGGCAGTGGAGGCTATGGCTACACCTTC,CASSVGSGGYGYTF
NA,NA,TRBJ1-1,TRBV28,TGTGCCGCGGATATGAGGGGTGAAGCTTTCTTT,CAADMRGEAFF
NA,NA,TRBJ2-7,TRBV6-1,TGTGCCAGCAGGGACACAAGGGACTCCTACGAGCAGTACTTC,CASRDTRDSYEQYF
TRBD2,NA,TRBJ2-5,TRBV11-2,TGTGCCAGCAGCGGATCCCTAGCGGGGAAAGAGACCCAGTACTTC,CASSGSLAGKETQYF
NA,once,TRBJ2-2,TRBV7-2,TGTGCCAGCAGCCCTGACAGATTTTCAACCGGGGAGCTGTTTTTT,CASSPDRFSTGELFF
TRBD2,NA,TRBJ2-1,TRBV10-3,TGTGCCATCAGAGGACTAGCGGCCTCTAGCTCCTACAATGAGCAGTTCTTC,CAIRGLAASSSYNEQFF
NA,NA,TRBJ1-1,TRBV7-6,TGTGCCAGTTCAACCAGGGAGGGCACTGAAGCTTTCTTT,CASSTREGTEAFF
TRBD2,NA,TRBJ2-3,TRBV9,TGTGCCAGCAGCCCTCCTCGGGGGGGTAGAAGCACAGATACGCAGTATTTT,CASSPPRGGRSTDTQYF
NA,NA,TRBJ1-1,TRBV9,TGTGCCAGCAGCCAAGGGGGAGGGGTCACTGAAGCTTTCTTT,CASSQGGGVTEAFF
TRBD2,NA,TRBJ2-5,TRBV2,TGTGCCAGTACTGGGGTAGTAGCGGGGGGCCCAGAGACCCAGTACTTC,CASTGVVAGGPETQYF
NA,NA,TRBJ2-1,TRBV4-3,TGCGCCAGCAGCCAACCCATGAGGGAATTCGGGCAGTTCTTC,CASSQPMREFGQFF
NA,few,TRBJ2-1,TRBV9,TGTGCCAGCAGCCCCAATTACAATGAGCAGTTCTTC,CASSPNYNEQFF
NA,NA,TRBJ2-1,TRBV25-1,TGTGCCAGCAGTGACGGGAAACAGAACCTACACAATGAGCAGTTCTTC,CASSDGKQNLHNEQFF
NA,NA,TRBJ2-2,TRBV11-3,TGTGCCAGCAGCTTAGGTCCGGGACTTAACACCGGGGAGCTGTTTTTT,CASSLGPGLNTGELFF
TRBD1,NA,TRBJ1-4,TRBV5-1,TGCGCCAGCAGCGGGACAGGAATAGTCAGTGAAAAACTGTTTTTT,CASSGTGIVSEKLFF
NA,NA,TRBJ2-1,TRBV6-5,TGTGCCAGCACCCTGGGGGTATACAATGAGCAGTTCTTC,CASTLGVYNEQFF
TRBD1,NA,TRBJ1-2,TRBV9,TGTGCCAGCAGCGCGACAGGGGGGGCTGATGGCTACACCTTC,CASSATGGADGYTF
NA,NA,TRBJ2-3,TRBV5-1,TGCGCCAGCAGCGTGGGGGCGGCAGTCACAGATACGCAGTATTTT,CASSVGAAVTDTQYF
NA,few,TRBJ1-1,TRBV6-5,TGTGCCAGCAGTACAGGGAACACTGAAGCTTTCTTT,CASSTGNTEAFF
NA,NA,TRBJ2-2,TRBV5-1,TGCGCCAGCAGCGGGGAAACCGGGGAGCTGTTTTTT,CASSGETGELFF
NA,NA,TRBJ1-1,TRBV4-3,TGCGCCAGCAGCCAAGATGCGGGTCGCCTGAACACTGAAGCTTTCTTT,CASSQDAGRLNTEAFF
TRBD2,NA,TRBJ2-6,TRBV28,TGTGCCAGCAGTTTGACTAGCGGGAGAACGGGGGCCAACGTCCTGACTTTC,CASSLTSGRTGANVLTF
NA,NA,TRBJ2-5,TRBV7-2,TGTGCCAGCAGCTTAAGAGATTTGGCGGAGACCCAGTACTTC,CASSLRDLAETQYF
NA,NA,TRBJ1-1,TRBV7-3,TGTGCCAGCAGTACGGAAAGGGGCACTGAAGCTTTCTTT,CASSTERGTEAFF
NA,NA,TRBJ1-4,TRBV28,TGTGCCAGCAGTTTAGGGGAGAGGGCTCTGTTTTTT,CASSLGERALFF
NA,NA,TRBJ2-3,TRBV4-2,TGTGCCAGCAGCCAAAGTCTTGACGGCGGTAGCACAGATACGCAGTATTTT,CASSQSLDGGSTDTQYF
NA,once,TRBJ2-3,TRBV18,TGTGCCAGCTCATTGTATCCGCCGGGTTATACAGATACGCAGTATTTT,CASSLYPPGYTDTQYF
NA,NA,TRBJ2-7,TRBV5-8,TGTGCCAGCAGCCGATCCTGGGGGCGTTACTCCTACGAGCAGTACTTC,CASSRSWGRYSYEQYF
NA,NA,TRBJ2-3,TRBV7-9,TGTGCCAGCAGTCCGACAGTGATCACAGATACGCAGTATTTT,CASSPTVITDTQYF
NA,NA,TRBJ2-4,TRBV28,TGTGCCAGCAGTTGGTGGGACGGTGCCAAAAACATTCAGTACTTC,CASSWWDGAKNIQYF
TRBD2,once,TRBJ2-1,TRBV4-3,TGCGCCAGCAGCCAAGACGCTAGCGGGACGGTTGAGCAGTTCTTC,CASSQDASGTVEQFF
TRBD1,NA,TRBJ2-2,TRBV28,TGTGCCAGCAGTCTGACAGGGGCCGCGAACACCGGGGAGCTGTTTTTT,CASSLTGAANTGELFF
TRBD2,few,TRBJ2-1,TRBV7-9,TGTGCCAGCAGCCCCTGGACTAGCGGGAGGACCTACAATGAGCAGTTCTTC,CASSPWTSGRTYNEQFF
TRBD2,NA,TRBJ2-3,TRBV7-2,TGTGCCAGCAGCTTATCTAGCGGGAGGTCAGATACGCAGTATTTT,CASSLSSGRSDTQYF
TRBD1,NA,TRBJ1-5,TRBV7-9,TGTGCCAGCAGCCTGGGACAGGGTGGAAGCAATCAGCCCCAGCATTTT,CASSLGQGGSNQPQHF
NA,few,TRBJ1-1,TRBV7-2,TGTGCCAGCGGGGTGAACACTGAAGCTTTCTTT,CASGVNTEAFF
TRBD1,NA,TRBJ1-1,TRBV29-1,TGCAGCGTAACCCGGCGACAGGGCTGGTTGCCTGAAGCTTTCTTT,CSVTRRQGWLPEAFF
TRBD1,NA,TRBJ1-4,TRBV5-1,TGCGCCAGCAGCTTGGAGTGGCAGGGGGGCTTTAATGAAAAACTGTTTTTT,CASSLEWQGGFNEKLFF
NA,NA,TRBJ1-2,TRBV2,TGTGCCAGCAGTCTCAATGCACTGTCCGGCTACACCTTC,CASSLNALSGYTF
NA,NA,TRBJ1-2,TRBV5-1,TGCGCCAGCAGCTTGGACAGCGAAGGGTATGGCTACACCTTC,CASSLDSEGYGYTF
NA,NA,TRBJ1-1,TRBV2,TGTGCCAGCAGTGAAGAGGGGGGACACCGATTTCTAAGGACTGAAGCTTTCTTT,CASSEEGGHRFLRTEAFF
NA,NA,TRBJ2-5,TRBV5-5,TGTGCCAGCAGCGCACCGCAGGACGGGAGCCAGTACTTC,CASSAPQDGSQYF
NA,once,TRBJ1-6,TRBV7-9,TGTGCCAGCAGGCTCGGGTCCCTCAATTCACCCCTCCACTTT,CASRLGSLNSPLHF